These 11 T cell receptor beta chains were all obtained from the same sample, sequenced in a study of blood T cell repertoires in COVID-19. The assay was immunoSEQ multiplex PCR, and TCRdb's table has in-frame clones only and misses some. This table holds some 300,000 clones, roughly 86% found once. Material: peripheral blood. The receptors were sampled from a man between 65 and 79 years old with acute or convalescent COVID-19.

The chain links TRBV6-6 to TRBJ1-4; the match to TRBD1 covers 11 bases. The germline V gene has CDR1 MNHNY and CDR2 SVGAGI (reference sequence). V was clipped by 7 bases and J by 7 bases; unmatched bases: 5. The CDR3 consists of 14 residues. The CDR3 reads CASTRTGGFEKLFF. For the CDR3, the DNA is TGTGCCAGCACCAGGACAGGGGGCTTTGAAAAACTGTTTTTT.

The chain couples TRBV6-2 or TRBV6-3 to TRBJ2-3, with a weak D call TRBD2 (6 bases). Trimming left V 0 bases short and J 1 base short, with 11 bases between. The CDR3 has 16 residues. The germline V gene encodes CDR1 MNHEY and CDR2 SVGEGT. CDR3 sequence reads: CASSYSGGGGTDTQYF. CDR3 coding DNA: TGTGCCAGCAGTTACTCGGGCGGAGGGGGCACAGATACGCAGTATTTT.

J is TRBJ2-1 and V is TRBV6-5, with TRBD2 as a possible D gene (6 bases). Germline V gene lookup returns CDR1 MNHEY and CDR2 SVGAGI. The CDR3 is 14 residues long. V was cut by 8 bases and J by 9 bases, with 20 bases left in between. CDR3 sequence (DNA): TGTGCCAGCGGGGGAACAGGAGGGCCCAGTGAGCAGTTCTTC. Translated: CASGGTGGPSEQFF.

This clone was found once. This chain uses TRBV28 with TRBJ1-2; 7 bases align to TRBD1. V lost 4 bases to trimming and J lost 4 bases; unmatched junction nucleotides: 12. This CDR3 is built from 16 residues. Looked up from germline, CDR1 is MDHEN and CDR2 is SYDVKM. Written as DNA, the CDR3 is TGTGCCAGCAGTTCGTTTGGAGGGGGCGTGGGCTATGGCTACACCTTC. It encodes CASSSFGGGVGYGYTF.

The rearrangement uses TRBV5-8 and TRBJ2-7; the D gene is possibly TRBD1 (6 bases). The CDR3 has 13 residues. The V gene's germline CDR1 is SGHTS and CDR2 YDEGEE. The germline V and J ends were trimmed by 4 bases and 6 bases, with 14 bases remaining between them. Written as DNA, the CDR3 is TGTGCCAGCAGCCCACGGGTAGGGGGCGAGCAGTACTTC. This gives the protein CASSPRVGGEQYF.

Concerning this clone itself: This sample also contains other DNA sequences that code for the same CDR3. V is TRBV7-9 and J is TRBJ1-6; D is unclear. V dropped 4 bases and J dropped 8 bases, with 9 bases sitting between them. The germline V gene has CDR1 SEHNR and CDR2 FQNEAQ (reference sequence). The CDR3 runs to 13 residues. CDR3 coding DNA: TGTGCCAGCAGCTCCACCGGGGATTCACCCCTCCACTTT. It yields the protein CASSSTGDSPLHF.

V and J are TRBV5-6 and TRBJ2-3, with D perhaps TRBD1 (6 bases). CDR1 is SGHDT and CDR2 is YYEEEE in the germline V gene. Trimming left V 2 bases short and J 2 bases short, with 12 bases between. This CDR3 region has 15 residues. The CDR3 nucleotides read TGTGCCAGCAGCTTACAGGGTGTATACACAGATACGCAGTATTTT. Protein: CASSLQGVYTDTQYF.

This clone was seen more than once but under ten times. The rearrangement links TRBV24-1 to TRBJ2-2, with D possibly TRBD1 on 6 matching bases. CDR3 length: 15 amino acids. Germline values: CDR1 KGHDR, CDR2 SFDVKD. Trimming removed 4 bases at V and 5 bases at J, with 13 bases between. The CDR3 DNA follows: TGTGCCACCAGTGACCAGGGGTTGAGGACCGGGGAGCTGTTTTTT. Translation gives CATSDQGLRTGELFF.

The genes are TRBV7-8 and TRBJ1-5; TRBD1 is a possible D gene (5 bases). Germline assignment: CDR1 SGHVS and CDR2 FQNEAQ. The CDR3 totals 16 residues. V dropped 2 bases and J dropped 5 bases, with 16 bases sitting between them. DNA for the CDR3: TGTGCCAGCAGCTTACGGGGGGGAACCTCCCATCAGCCCCAGCATTTT. Its protein is CASSLRGGTSHQPQHF.

This clone has a handful of counts. This chain uses TRBV4-3 with TRBJ1-3, with D possibly matching TRBD1 (6 bases). Germline values: CDR1 LGHNA, CDR2 YSLEER. Trimming removed 0 bases from V and 0 bases from J, with 9 bases in between. The CDR3 totals 16 residues. This chain's CDR3 is CASSQDGGASGNTIYF. The CDR3, as DNA: TGCGCCAGCAGCCAAGATGGGGGGGCCTCTGGAAACACCATATATTTT.

A few counts support this clone. The CDR3 DNA follows: TGTGCCAGCAGCTTAAAGCCCTATCAGCCCCAGCATTTT. Amino acids: CASSLKPYQPQHF. The gene calls are TRBV7-2 and TRBJ1-5, with unresolved D. Trimming stripped 2 bases from V and 5 bases from J, with 7 bases between. The CDR3 runs to 13 residues. Germline V gene sequence: CDR1 SGHTA, CDR2 FQGNSA.